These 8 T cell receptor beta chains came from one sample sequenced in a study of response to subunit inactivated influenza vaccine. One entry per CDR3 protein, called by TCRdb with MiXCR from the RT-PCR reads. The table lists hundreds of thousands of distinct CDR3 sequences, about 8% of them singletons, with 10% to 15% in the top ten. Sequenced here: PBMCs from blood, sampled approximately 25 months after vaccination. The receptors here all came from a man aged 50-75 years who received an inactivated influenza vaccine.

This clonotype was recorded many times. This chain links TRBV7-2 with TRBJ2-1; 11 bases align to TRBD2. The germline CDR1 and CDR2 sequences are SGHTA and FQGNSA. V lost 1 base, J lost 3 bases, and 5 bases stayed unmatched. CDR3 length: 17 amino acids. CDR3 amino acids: CASSLVLAGGLYNEQFF. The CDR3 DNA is TGTGCCAGCAGCTTAGTGCTAGCGGGAGGACTCTACAATGAGCAGTTCTTC. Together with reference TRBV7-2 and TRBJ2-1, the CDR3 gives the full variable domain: GAGVSQSPSNKVTEKGKDVELRCDPISGHTALYWYRQSLGQGLEFLIYFQGNSAPDKSGLPSDRFSAERTGGSVSTLTIQRTQQEDSAVYLCASSLVLAGGLYNEQFFGPGTRLTVL.

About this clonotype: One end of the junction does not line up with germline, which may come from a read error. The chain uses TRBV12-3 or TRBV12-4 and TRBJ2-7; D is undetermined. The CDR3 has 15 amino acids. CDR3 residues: CASSLAAGPTYELYF. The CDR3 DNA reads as TGTGCCAGCAGTTTGGCCGCCGGGCCGACCTACGAGCTGTACTTC.

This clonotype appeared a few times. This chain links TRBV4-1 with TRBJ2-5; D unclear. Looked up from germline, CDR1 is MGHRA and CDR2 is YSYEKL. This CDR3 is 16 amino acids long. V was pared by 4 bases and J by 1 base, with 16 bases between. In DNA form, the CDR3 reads TGCGCCAGCAGCCGATCCGGGCCACAGTCCCAAGAGACCCAGTACTTC. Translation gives CASSRSGPQSQETQYF.

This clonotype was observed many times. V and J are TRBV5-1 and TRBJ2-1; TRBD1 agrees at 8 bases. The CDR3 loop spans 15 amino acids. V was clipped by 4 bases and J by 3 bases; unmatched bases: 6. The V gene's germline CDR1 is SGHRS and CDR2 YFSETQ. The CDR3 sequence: CASSVTGADYNEQFF. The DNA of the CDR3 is TGCGCCAGCAGCGTGACAGGGGCTGACTACAATGAGCAGTTCTTC.

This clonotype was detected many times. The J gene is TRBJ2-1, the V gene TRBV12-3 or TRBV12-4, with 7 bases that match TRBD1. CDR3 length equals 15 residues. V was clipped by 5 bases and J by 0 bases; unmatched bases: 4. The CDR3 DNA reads TGTGCCAGCAGTCCCGAGGGGGCCTCCTACAATGAGCAGTTCTTC. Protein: CASSPEGASYNEQFF.

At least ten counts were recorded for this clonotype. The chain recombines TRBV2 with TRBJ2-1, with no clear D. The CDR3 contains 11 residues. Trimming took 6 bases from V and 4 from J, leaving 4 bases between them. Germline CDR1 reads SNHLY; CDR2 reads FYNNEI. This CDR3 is CASRGYNEQFF. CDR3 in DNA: TGTGCCAGCAGGGGGTACAATGAGCAGTTCTTC.

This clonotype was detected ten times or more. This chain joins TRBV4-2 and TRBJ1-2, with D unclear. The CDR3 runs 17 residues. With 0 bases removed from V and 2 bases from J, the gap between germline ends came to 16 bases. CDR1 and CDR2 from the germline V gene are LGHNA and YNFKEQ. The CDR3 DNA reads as TGTGCCAGCAGCCAAGATCAACTGTCAGGCTCGAACTATGGCTACACCTTC. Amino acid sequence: CASSQDQLSGSNYGYTF.

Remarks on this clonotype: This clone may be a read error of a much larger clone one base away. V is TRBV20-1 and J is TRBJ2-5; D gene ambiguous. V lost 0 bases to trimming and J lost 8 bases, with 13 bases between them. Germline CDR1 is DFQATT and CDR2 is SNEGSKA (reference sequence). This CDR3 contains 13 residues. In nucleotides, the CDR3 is TGCAGTGCTAGAGAAAGCAGCGTCGTAACCCAGTACTTC. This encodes CSARESSVVTQYF.